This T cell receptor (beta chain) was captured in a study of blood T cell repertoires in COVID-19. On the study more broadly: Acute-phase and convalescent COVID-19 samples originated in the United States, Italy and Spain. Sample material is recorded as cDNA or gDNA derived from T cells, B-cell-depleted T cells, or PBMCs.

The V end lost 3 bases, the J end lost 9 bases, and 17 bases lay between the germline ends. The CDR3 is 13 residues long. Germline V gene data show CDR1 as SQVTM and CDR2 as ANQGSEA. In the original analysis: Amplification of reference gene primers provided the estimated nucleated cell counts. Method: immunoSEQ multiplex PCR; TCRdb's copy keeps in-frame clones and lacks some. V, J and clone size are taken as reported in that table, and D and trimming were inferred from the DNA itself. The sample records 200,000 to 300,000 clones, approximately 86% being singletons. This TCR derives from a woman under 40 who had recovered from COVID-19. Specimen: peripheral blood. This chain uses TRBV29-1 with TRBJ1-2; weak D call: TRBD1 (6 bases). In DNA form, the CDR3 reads TGCAGCGTTGACTGGGGACACCGTGATAGCTACACCTTC. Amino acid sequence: CSVDWGHRDSYTF.